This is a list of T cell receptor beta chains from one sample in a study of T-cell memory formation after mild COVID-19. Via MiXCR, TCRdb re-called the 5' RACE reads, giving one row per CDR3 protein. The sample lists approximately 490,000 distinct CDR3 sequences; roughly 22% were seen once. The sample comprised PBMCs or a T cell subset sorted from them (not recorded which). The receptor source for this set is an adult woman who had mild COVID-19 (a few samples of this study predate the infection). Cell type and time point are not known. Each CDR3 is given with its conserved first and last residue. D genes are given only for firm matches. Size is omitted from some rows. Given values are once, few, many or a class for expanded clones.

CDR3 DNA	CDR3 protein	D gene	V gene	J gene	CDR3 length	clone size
TGTGCCACCAGTAGGGACAGGGGTGTGACTGGGGCCAACGTCCTGACTTTC	CATSRDRGVTGANVLTF	TRBD1	TRBV15	TRBJ2-6	17	few
TGTGCCAGCAGCTTTTCCGGGACGCTTAACACCGGGGAGCTGTTTTTT	CASSFSGTLNTGELFF	NA	TRBV7-2	TRBJ2-2	16	few
TGTGCCAGCAGTGAAGAGGGCAGGGGAGGAGGCTACACCTTC	CASSEEGRGGGYTF	NA	TRBV6-1	TRBJ1-2	14	NA
TGCGCCAGCAGCTTGGTAGCGGGGGGGCCGAAAAAGACCCAGTACTTC	CASSLVAGGPKKTQYF	TRBD2	TRBV5-1	TRBJ2-5	16	NA
TGTGCCAGCAGTCCCGGGTCCAATGAGCAGTTCTTC	CASSPGSNEQFF	NA	TRBV6-6	TRBJ2-1	12	few
TGCAGTGCGACGACTATTGCAGATACGCAGTATTTT	CSATTIADTQYF	NA	TRBV20-1	TRBJ2-3	12	few
TGTGCCAGCAGCGGGAGGAGCGGGGGTCAAGAGACCCAGTACTTC	CASSGRSGGQETQYF	TRBD2	TRBV5-4	TRBJ2-5	15	few
TGTGCCAGCAGCCCGGGACTAGCGGGCTCCGGGGAGCTGTTTTTT	CASSPGLAGSGELFF	TRBD2	TRBV7-2	TRBJ2-2	15	few
TGTGCCAGCAGTTGGGCCACCTACGAGCAGTACTTC	CASSWATYEQYF	NA	TRBV12-3/TRBV12-4	TRBJ2-7	12	few
TGTGCCAGCTTGGGGCTACCTTACAATGAGCAGTTCTTC	CASLGLPYNEQFF	NA	TRBV12-3/TRBV12-4	TRBJ2-1	13	NA
TGTGCCAGCAGGGTAGCGGGAATCCGCACAGATACGCAGTATTTT	CASRVAGIRTDTQYF	TRBD2	TRBV2	TRBJ2-3	15	NA
TGTGCCTGGAGTCTGGGACTAGCGGGAGCAAATGAGCAGTTCTTC	CAWSLGLAGANEQFF	TRBD2	TRBV30	TRBJ2-1	15	NA
TGCGCCAGCAGCTTGGACAGGGTTGGTGACTATGGCTACACCTTC	CASSLDRVGDYGYTF	NA	TRBV5-1	TRBJ1-2	15	many
TGCGCCAGCAGCAAAAGACAGGTCTCTAGCACAGATACGCAGTATTTT	CASSKRQVSSTDTQYF	NA	TRBV4-1	TRBJ2-3	16	NA
TGTGCCAGCAGCCTGGGGACAGGGGACGGCTACAATGAGCAGTTCTTC	CASSLGTGDGYNEQFF	TRBD1	TRBV7-3	TRBJ2-1	16	few
TGTGCCAGCAGCTTGACTCTAGCGGGAGGGTACAATGAGCAGTTCTTC	CASSLTLAGGYNEQFF	TRBD2	TRBV7-2	TRBJ2-1	16	NA
TGTGCCAGCAGCTTAAACCGGGACGGAATTAACTATGGCTACACCTTC	CASSLNRDGINYGYTF	NA	TRBV7-9	TRBJ1-2	16	few
TGTGCCAGCAGCTTAGCGCCGGGACTAGGCTCCTACAATGAGCAGTTCTTC	CASSLAPGLGSYNEQFF	TRBD2	TRBV7-2	TRBJ2-1	17	many
TGTGCCACCAGCAGAGATACAGTGGGGGACAGAAAGGCTTTCTTT	CATSRDTVGDRKAFF	TRBD1	TRBV15	TRBJ1-1	15	NA
TGTGCCAGCATCCGGGGGGATGGTAACTATGGCTACACCTTC	CASIRGDGNYGYTF	NA	TRBV6-6	TRBJ1-2	14	NA
TGTGCCAGCAGCTTCGGGACTAGCGGGTTTTACGAGCAGTACTTC	CASSFGTSGFYEQYF	TRBD2	TRBV7-2	TRBJ2-7	15	few
TGTGCCAGCAGTCCTCGATCCCGGGTTAGGGGCACAGATACGCAGTATTTT	CASSPRSRVRGTDTQYF	NA	TRBV6-5	TRBJ2-3	17	NA
TGTGCCAGCAGTTACTCCCACAAGGGTGAGACCCAGTACTTC	CASSYSHKGETQYF	NA	TRBV6-5	TRBJ2-5	14	NA
TGCAGTGCTAGAGGGGGGTTGGGACTAGCGGGAACTTCCTCCTACGAGCAGTACTTC	CSARGGLGLAGTSSYEQYF	TRBD2	TRBV20-1	TRBJ2-7	19	NA
TGTGCCAGCAGTTTGGGCGAGCGGGGGTCCAAGAATACGCAGTATTTT	CASSLGERGSKNTQYF	TRBD2	TRBV12-3/TRBV12-4	TRBJ2-3	16	few
TGTGCCAGCAGTGAAGCGCGTGGGAATGAGCAGTTCTTC	CASSEARGNEQFF	NA	TRBV2	TRBJ2-1	13	few
TGTGCCAGCAGCTTCGACACGGGGAATCAGCCCCAGCATTTT	CASSFDTGNQPQHF	NA	TRBV7-8	TRBJ1-5	14	NA
TGCAGCGTTGGCATACGCAATCAGCCCCAGCATTTT	CSVGIRNQPQHF	NA	TRBV29-1	TRBJ1-5	12	NA
TGCGCCAGCAGCCAAGCCCCAGAGAGCTCCTACAATGAGCAGTTCTTC	CASSQAPESSYNEQFF	NA	TRBV4-3	TRBJ2-1	16	NA
TGTGCCAGCAGCCCCCGGGGGCGTCAGCTCGGGACCGGGGAGCTGTTTTTT	CASSPRGRQLGTGELFF	NA	TRBV7-8	TRBJ2-2	17	few
TGTGCCAGCAGTTACTCCAGGGACAGCTCACGCCTTGGCTACACCTTC	CASSYSRDSSRLGYTF	TRBD1	TRBV6-5	TRBJ1-2	16	NA
TGCGCCAGCAGCCAAGATCCGCTGAACACCGGGGAGCTGTTTTTT	CASSQDPLNTGELFF	NA	TRBV4-3	TRBJ2-2	15	few
TGCGCCAGCAGCCAAGATCAAGGTGGGGACATCTCCTACAATGAGCAGTTCTTC	CASSQDQGGDISYNEQFF	NA	TRBV4-1	TRBJ2-1	18	few
TGTGCCAGCATCCTGGACAGGGGAGGAGAGCAGTTCTTC	CASILDRGGEQFF	TRBD1	TRBV7-9	TRBJ2-1	13	NA
TGTGCCAGCGCAACCCCGCAGGGGGCGGAGGGCACCGGGGAGCTGTTTTTT	CASATPQGAEGTGELFF	TRBD1	TRBV27	TRBJ2-2	17	few
TGTGCCAGCAGCACCACACAGGGTTTTGACTATGGCTACACCTTC	CASSTTQGFDYGYTF	NA	TRBV7-9	TRBJ1-2	15	few
TGTGCCAGCAGCCAGGTCACAGGGACTCTGACCAAAAACATTCAGTACTTC	CASSQVTGTLTKNIQYF	NA	TRBV14	TRBJ2-4	17	NA
TGTGCCAGCAGCTTAAGAGGGGGCGGTCAGCCCCAGCATTTT	CASSLRGGGQPQHF	TRBD1	TRBV7-3	TRBJ1-5	14	NA
TGTGCCAGTAGTAGAGCCGGGACTACGGGTAAAGAGACCCAGTACTTC	CASSRAGTTGKETQYF	TRBD2	TRBV19	TRBJ2-5	16	few
TGCAGTGCTTCGCAGGAGCAGGGAATGAGCGAGCAGTACTTC	CSASQEQGMSEQYF	NA	TRBV20-1	TRBJ2-7	14	NA
TGTGCCAGCAGCCAAGAGTCGAAGACCCAGTACTTC	CASSQESKTQYF	NA	TRBV3-1	TRBJ2-5	12	NA
TGTGCCAGCAAACCGGGACTAGCGGGAGGGCATGAGCAGTTCTTC	CASKPGLAGGHEQFF	TRBD2	TRBV7-9	TRBJ2-1	15	few
TGTGCCAGCAATGGGGGTACCGCCCCCCAGTACTTC	CASNGGTAPQYF	NA	TRBV12-3/TRBV12-4	TRBJ2-5	12	NA
TGTGCCAGCAGCTATTTAGCGGGAGATCCGTACAATGAGCAGTTCTTC	CASSYLAGDPYNEQFF	TRBD2	TRBV4-2	TRBJ2-1	16	few
TGTGCCAGCAGTCCATTGCGGGACAGAGCTAACACTGAAGCTTTCTTT	CASSPLRDRANTEAFF	TRBD1	TRBV27	TRBJ1-1	16	few
TGCGCCAGCAGCCTGATAGCGGATTCCTACAATGAGCAGTTCTTC	CASSLIADSYNEQFF	NA	TRBV5-1	TRBJ2-1	15	few
TGCGCCAGCAGCTTGGATAGTAGCGGGACGGATTACGAGCAGTACTTC	CASSLDSSGTDYEQYF	TRBD2	TRBV5-1	TRBJ2-7	16	many
TGTGCCAGCAGCCTAGGACAGGGGGGCTACACCGGGGAGCTGTTTTTT	CASSLGQGGYTGELFF	TRBD1	TRBV7-6	TRBJ2-2	16	NA
TGTGCCAGCAGTTACCAAACTTTCCCTCCCGGGACAGGGGTCGCCACCGGGGAGCTGTTTTTT	CASSYQTFPPGTGVATGELFF	TRBD1	TRBV6-6	TRBJ2-2	21	NA
TGTGCCAGCAGCCAAGAATTCTACGAGCAGTACTTC	CASSQEFYEQYF	NA	TRBV3-1	TRBJ2-7	12	NA
TGTGCCAGCAGCTTTAGTAGCGGGGGGGCGTACAATGAGCAGTTCTTC	CASSFSSGGAYNEQFF	TRBD2	TRBV11-2	TRBJ2-1	16	NA
TGTGCCAGCAGCGCGCCCCTCAGGGGGCTCTACGAGCAGTACTTC	CASSAPLRGLYEQYF	TRBD1	TRBV6-5	TRBJ2-7	15	few
TGTGCCAGCAGTTACTTTGGACAGACCTACGAGCAGTACTTC	CASSYFGQTYEQYF	NA	TRBV6-2/TRBV6-3	TRBJ2-7	14	NA
TGTGCCAGCAGCACGGACAGGGGTACTATGTTCTACGAGCAGTACTTC	CASSTDRGTMFYEQYF	TRBD1	TRBV7-6	TRBJ2-7	16	NA
TGTGCCAGCAGCTTAGAGGCAGCTGGCGGGGAGCTGTTTTTT	CASSLEAAGGELFF	NA	TRBV7-2	TRBJ2-2	14	many
TGTGCCAGCAGCGTAGAGGGGCGATCACCCCTCCACTTT	CASSVEGRSPLHF	NA	TRBV9	TRBJ1-6	13	NA
TGTGCCAGCAGCTTGGGCCCTGGACTCACCAATGAGCAGTTCTTC	CASSLGPGLTNEQFF	NA	TRBV7-6	TRBJ2-1	15	few
TGTGCCAGCTCACCAGTGGCCGGGACAGGGAGCTCCTACGAGCAGTACTTC	CASSPVAGTGSSYEQYF	TRBD1	TRBV18	TRBJ2-7	17	few
TGTGCCAGCAGTTACTCGGTCCGGGGGCGAGGTAACTATGGCTACACCTTC	CASSYSVRGRGNYGYTF	NA	TRBV6-5	TRBJ1-2	17	once